This TCR beta chain originates from a study of T cells in Graves' hyperthyroidism and ophthalmopathy. The diagnostic basis comprised clinical symptoms, serum thyroxine and TRAb, thyroid ultrasound and orbital computed tomography. Source material for PBMCs was around 10 ml fresh peripheral blood. Researchers amplified the TCR beta CDR3 regions from RNA transcripts. Initially, a first-round RT-PCR of the TCR CDR3 employed the HTBI primer set. TCRdb analysed the multiplex PCR reads with MiXCR anew, one entry per CDR3 protein. The sample carries fewer than 350,000 distinct CDR3 sequences, approximately 18% recorded once. Study-level findings and limits: Most clonotypes expanded in the thyroid (above 0.001) were also present in blood.

CDR3 length: 16 amino acids. V was shortened by 1 base and J by 4 bases, with 14 bases between the two germline ends. Germline assignment: CDR1 DFQATT and CDR2 SNEGSKA (reference sequence). As regards this clonotype: Its antigen is unknown.

The clonotype comes from a man aged 45-65 years with Graves' ophthalmopathy. The chain is built from TRBV20-1 and TRBJ2-6, with a weak D call TRBD2 (6 bases). The sequenced sample consisted of blood. CDR3 coding DNA: TGCAGTGCTAGAGTGGGGGGAAGTACAGGGGCCAACGTCCTGACTTTC. Its protein product is CSARVGGSTGANVLTF.